This T cell receptor (beta chain) originates from a study of CD8+CD57+ T cells in acquired aplastic anemia. Study context: The sorted CD4+ and CD8+ cells yielded an average around 3 ug of DNA. The study's findings and limits: Patients shared 25 to 30 CD8+ CDR3 sequences with controls. Patient and control CD8+ Simpson's diversity was not significantly different.

This CDR3 comprises 14 residues. V was pared by 4 bases and J by 2 bases, with 12 bases between. Germline lookup yields CDR1 SGDLS and CDR2 YYNGEE. The table lists this clonotype with a few counts. Its target is not known. Researchers used genomic DNA as the template to profile TCR beta VDJ and CDR3. TCRdb ran MiXCR on the reads and lists one entry per CDR3 protein. The sample lists approximately 200,000 distinct CDR3 sequences, 55% to 70% occurring once. What was sequenced was sorted CD4+, CD8+, or CD8+CD57+ T cells (not recorded which) from PBMCs. The origin of this receptor is a human donor with severe aplastic anemia or a healthy control (not recorded which). The rearrangement joins TRBV9 to TRBJ1-2; D remains ambiguous. The CDR3 DNA sequence: TGTGCCAGCAGCCCGAGACGCGTGAACTATGGCTACACCTTC. Its protein is CASSPRRVNYGYTF.